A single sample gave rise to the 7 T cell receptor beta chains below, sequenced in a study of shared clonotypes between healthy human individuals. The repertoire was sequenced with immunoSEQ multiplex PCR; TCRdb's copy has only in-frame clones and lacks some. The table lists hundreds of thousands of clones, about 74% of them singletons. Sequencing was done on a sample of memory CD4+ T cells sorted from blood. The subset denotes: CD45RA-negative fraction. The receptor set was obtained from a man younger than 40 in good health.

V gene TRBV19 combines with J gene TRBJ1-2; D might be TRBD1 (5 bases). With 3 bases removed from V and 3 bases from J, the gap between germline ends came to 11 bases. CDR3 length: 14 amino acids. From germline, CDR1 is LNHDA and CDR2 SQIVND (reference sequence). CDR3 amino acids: CASSMVDRDYGYTF. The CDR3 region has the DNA TGTGCCAGTAGTATGGTTGACAGAGACTATGGCTACACCTTC.

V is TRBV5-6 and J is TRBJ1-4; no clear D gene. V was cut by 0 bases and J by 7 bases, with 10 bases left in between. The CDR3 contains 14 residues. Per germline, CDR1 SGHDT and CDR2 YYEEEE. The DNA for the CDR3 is TGTGCCAGCAGCTTGGCCGGGATGACTGAAAAACTGTTTTTT. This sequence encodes CASSLAGMTEKLFF.

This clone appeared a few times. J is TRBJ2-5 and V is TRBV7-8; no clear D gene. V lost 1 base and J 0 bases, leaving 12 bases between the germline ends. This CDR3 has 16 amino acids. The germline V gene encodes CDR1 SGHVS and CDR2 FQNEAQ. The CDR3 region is CASSLGLLGNQETQYF. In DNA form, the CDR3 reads TGTGCCAGCAGCTTAGGTCTGCTGGGCAACCAAGAGACCCAGTACTTC.

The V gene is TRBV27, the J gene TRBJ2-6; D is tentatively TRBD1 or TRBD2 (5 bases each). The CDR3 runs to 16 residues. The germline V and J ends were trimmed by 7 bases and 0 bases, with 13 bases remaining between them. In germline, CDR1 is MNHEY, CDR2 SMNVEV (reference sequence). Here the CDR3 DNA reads TGTGCCAGCAATCGGGACGGTTCCTCTGGGGCCAACGTCCTGACTTTC. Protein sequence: CASNRDGSSGANVLTF.

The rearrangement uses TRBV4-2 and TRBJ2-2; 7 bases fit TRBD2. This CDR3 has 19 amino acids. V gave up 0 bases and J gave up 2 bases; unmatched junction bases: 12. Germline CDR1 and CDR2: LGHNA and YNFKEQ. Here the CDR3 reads CASSQEWGRSGINTGELFF. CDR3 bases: TGTGCCAGCAGCCAAGAGTGGGGCCGCAGCGGGATCAACACCGGGGAGCTGTTTTTT.

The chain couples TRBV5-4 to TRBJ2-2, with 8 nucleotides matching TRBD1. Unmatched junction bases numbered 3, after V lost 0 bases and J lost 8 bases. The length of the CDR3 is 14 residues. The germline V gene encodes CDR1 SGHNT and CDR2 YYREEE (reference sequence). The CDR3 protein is CASSLGDRLGELFF. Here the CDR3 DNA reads TGTGCCAGCAGCTTGGGGGACAGGCTAGGGGAGCTGTTTTTT.

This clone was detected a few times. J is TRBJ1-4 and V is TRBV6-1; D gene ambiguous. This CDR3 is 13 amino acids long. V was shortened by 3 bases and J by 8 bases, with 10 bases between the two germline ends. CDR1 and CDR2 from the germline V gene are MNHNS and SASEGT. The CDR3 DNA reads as TGTGCCAGCAGTGAGGTCTCAACCGAAAAACTGTTTTTT. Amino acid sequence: CASSEVSTEKLFF.